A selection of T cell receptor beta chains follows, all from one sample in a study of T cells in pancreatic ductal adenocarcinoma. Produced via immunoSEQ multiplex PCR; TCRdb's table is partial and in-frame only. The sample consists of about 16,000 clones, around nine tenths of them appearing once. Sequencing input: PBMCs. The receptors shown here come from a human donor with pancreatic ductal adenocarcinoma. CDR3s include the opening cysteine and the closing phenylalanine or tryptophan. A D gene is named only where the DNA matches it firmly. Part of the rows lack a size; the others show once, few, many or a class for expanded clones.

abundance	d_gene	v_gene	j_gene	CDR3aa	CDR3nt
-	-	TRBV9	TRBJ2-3	CASSVVGGYTDTQYF	TGTGCCAGCAGCGTAGTAGGGGGTTACACAGATACGCAGTATTTT
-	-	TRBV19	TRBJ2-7	CASSMAGFPPREQYF	TGTGCCAGTAGTATGGCAGGGTTTCCTCCCCGCGAGCAGTACTTC
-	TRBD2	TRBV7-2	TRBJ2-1	CAAGAPGLAGGLREQFF	TGTGCCGCTGGAGCACCGGGACTAGCGGGGGGGCTTAGGGAGCAGTTCTTC
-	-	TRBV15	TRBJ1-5	CATSSRGGISNQPQHF	TGTGCCACCAGCAGTAGGGGAGGGATTAGCAATCAGCCCCAGCATTTT
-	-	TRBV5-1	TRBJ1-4	CASSSRGGAGNEKLFF	TGCGCCAGCAGCTCTAGGGGGGGCGCGGGTAATGAAAAACTGTTTTTT
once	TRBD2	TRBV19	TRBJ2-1	CASIDRGTSGVLSYNEQFF	TGTGCCAGTATTGATAGGGGGACTAGCGGGGTCCTCTCCTACAATGAGCAGTTCTTC
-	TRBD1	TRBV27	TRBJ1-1	CASSLRGQGAPRTEAFF	TGTGCCAGCAGTTTACGGGGACAGGGGGCCCCGAGAACTGAAGCTTTCTTT
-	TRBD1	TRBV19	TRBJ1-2	CASSNPGQGDYGYTF	TGTGCCAGTAGCAACCCGGGACAGGGAGACTATGGCTACACCTTC
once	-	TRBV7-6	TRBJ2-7	CASSDRQGVSYEQYF	TGTGCCAGCAGCGACCGGCAGGGCGTCTCCTACGAGCAGTACTTC
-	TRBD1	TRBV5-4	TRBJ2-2	CASSLSTGGADGELFF	TGTGCCAGCAGCTTGTCAACAGGGGGCGCCGACGGGGAGCTGTTTTTT
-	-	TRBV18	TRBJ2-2	CASSPPGGTNTGELFF	TGTGCCAGCTCACCACCAGGGGGGACTAACACCGGGGAGCTGTTTTTT
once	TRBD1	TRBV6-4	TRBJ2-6	CASSDFYRDRGAGANVLTF	TGTGCCAGCAGTGACTTTTACCGGGACAGGGGAGCTGGGGCCAACGTCCTGACTTTC
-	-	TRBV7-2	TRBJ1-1	CASSLRSTEAFF	TGTGCCAGCAGCTTAAGGAGCACTGAAGCTTTCTTT
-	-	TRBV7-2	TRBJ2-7	CASSLASSPRLYEQYF	TGTGCCAGCAGCTTAGCCTCTAGCCCCCGGCTCTACGAGCAGTACTTC
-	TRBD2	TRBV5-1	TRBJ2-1	CASSLNERGNEQFF	TGCGCCAGCAGCTTGAATGAGCGGGGGAATGAGCAGTTCTTC
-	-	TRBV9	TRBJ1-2	CASSVDPYGYTF	TGTGCCAGCAGCGTAGACCCCTATGGCTACACCTTC
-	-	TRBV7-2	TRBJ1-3	CASSSSSGNTIYF	TGTGCCAGCAGCTCCAGCTCTGGAAACACCATATATTTT
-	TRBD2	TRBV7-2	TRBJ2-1	CASSLAPAGGSFYNEQFF	TGTGCCAGCAGCTTAGCGCCCGCGGGAGGGAGCTTCTACAATGAGCAGTTCTTC
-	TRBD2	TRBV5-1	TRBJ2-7	CASSLASYRTSGSYEQYF	TGCGCCAGCAGCTTGGCCTCTTATAGGACTAGCGGGTCCTACGAGCAGTACTTC
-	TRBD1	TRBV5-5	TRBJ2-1	CASSNPGTGIRQFF	TGTGCCAGCAGCAACCCCGGGACAGGGATTAGGCAGTTCTTC
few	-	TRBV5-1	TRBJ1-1	CASSFSGENTEAFF	TGCGCCAGCAGCTTTTCCGGGGAGAACACTGAAGCTTTCTTT
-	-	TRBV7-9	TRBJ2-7	CASSFPRGSSYEQYF	TGTGCCAGCAGCTTCCCCCGAGGGAGCTCCTACGAGCAGTACTTC
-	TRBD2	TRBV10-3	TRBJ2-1	CAIRGFVTSGGEGNEQFF	TGTGCCATCAGGGGATTTGTGACTAGCGGAGGGGAAGGCAATGAGCAGTTCTTC
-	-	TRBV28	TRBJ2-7	CASSATGKSSYEQYF	TGTGCCAGCAGTGCCACAGGGAAGAGCTCCTACGAGCAGTACTTC
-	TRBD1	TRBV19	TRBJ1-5	CASTQGGRPSNQPQHF	TGTGCCAGTACTCAGGGGGGGAGACCCAGCAATCAGCCCCAGCATTTT
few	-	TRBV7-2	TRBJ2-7	CASSFAGPYEQYF	TGTGCCAGCAGCTTCGCCGGCCCCTACGAGCAGTACTTC
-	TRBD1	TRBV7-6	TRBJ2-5	CASSLAGQWLETQYF	TGTGCCAGCAGCTTAGCGGGACAGTGGCTGGAGACCCAGTACTTC